This T cell receptor (beta chain) was sequenced during a study of neoadjuvant anti-PD-1 for oral cavity cancer. Six replicates per PBMC sample, mostly from roughly 490 ng of genomic DNA. Some clones are missing from TCRdb's copy, which holds only in-frame ones; the method was immunoSEQ multiplex PCR. Among about 42,000 clones, about 76% were seen once, and the ten largest hold around 4.8%. Trimming took off 1 base at V and 10 bases at J, with 13 bases between the two ends. The CDR3 covers 14 residues. Germline CDR1 and CDR2: SGHTA and FQGNSA. Time point meaning: after neoadjuvant nivolumab, at surgical resection. This clone turned up a few times.

This TCR was sampled from a person aged 40 to 85 with oral cavity squamous cell carcinoma. The chain uses TRBV7-2 and TRBJ1-4; D unclear. Sequenced here: PBMCs, sampled after nivolumab (anti-PD-1) treatment. The CDR3 coding sequence is TGTGCCAGCAGCTTAGAGGTCGGTGAGGGAAAACTGTTTTTT. Its protein product is CASSLEVGEGKLFF.